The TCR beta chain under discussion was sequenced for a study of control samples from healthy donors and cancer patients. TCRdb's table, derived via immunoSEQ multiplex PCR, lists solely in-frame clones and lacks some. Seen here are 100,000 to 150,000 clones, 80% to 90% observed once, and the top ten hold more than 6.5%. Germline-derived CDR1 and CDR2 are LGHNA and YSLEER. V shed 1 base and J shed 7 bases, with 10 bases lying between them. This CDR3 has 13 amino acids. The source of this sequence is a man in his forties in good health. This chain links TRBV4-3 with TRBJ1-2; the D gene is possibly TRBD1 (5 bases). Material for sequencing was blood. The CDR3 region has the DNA TGCGCCAGCAGCCAAGGGGGGGTTTCTGGCTACACCTTC. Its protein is CASSQGGVSGYTF.